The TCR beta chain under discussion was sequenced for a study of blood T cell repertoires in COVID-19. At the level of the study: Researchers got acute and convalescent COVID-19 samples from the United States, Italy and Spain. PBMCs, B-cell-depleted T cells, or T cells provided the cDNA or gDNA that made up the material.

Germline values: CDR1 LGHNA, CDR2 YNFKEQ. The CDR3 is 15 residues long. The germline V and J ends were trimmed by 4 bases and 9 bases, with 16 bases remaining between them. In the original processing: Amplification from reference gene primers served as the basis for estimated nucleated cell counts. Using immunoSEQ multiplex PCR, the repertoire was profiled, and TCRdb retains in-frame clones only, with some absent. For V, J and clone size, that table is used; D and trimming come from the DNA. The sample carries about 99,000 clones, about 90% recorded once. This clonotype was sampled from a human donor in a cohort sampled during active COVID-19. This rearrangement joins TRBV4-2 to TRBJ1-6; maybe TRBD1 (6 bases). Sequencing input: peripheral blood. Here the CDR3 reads CASSPRGHGSSPLHF. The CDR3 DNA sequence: TGTGCCAGCAGCCCCCGGGGACACGGTAGTTCACCCCTCCACTTT.